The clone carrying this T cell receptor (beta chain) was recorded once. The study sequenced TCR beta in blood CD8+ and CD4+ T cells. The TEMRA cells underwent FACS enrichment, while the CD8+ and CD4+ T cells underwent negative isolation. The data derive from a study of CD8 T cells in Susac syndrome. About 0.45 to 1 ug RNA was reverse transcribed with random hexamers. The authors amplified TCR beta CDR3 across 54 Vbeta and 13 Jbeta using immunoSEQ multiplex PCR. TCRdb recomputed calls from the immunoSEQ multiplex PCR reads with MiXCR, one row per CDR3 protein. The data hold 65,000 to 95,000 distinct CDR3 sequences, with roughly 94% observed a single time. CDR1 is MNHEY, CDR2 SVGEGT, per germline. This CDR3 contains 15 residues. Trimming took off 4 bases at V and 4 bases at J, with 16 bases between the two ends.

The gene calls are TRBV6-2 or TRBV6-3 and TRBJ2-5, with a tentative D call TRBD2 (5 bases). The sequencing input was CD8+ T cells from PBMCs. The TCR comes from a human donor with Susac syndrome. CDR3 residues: CASSSGLREIETQYF. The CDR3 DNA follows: TGTGCCAGCAGTTCCGGACTGAGGGAGATAGAGACCCAGTACTTC.